This T cell receptor beta chain came from a study of blood T cell repertoires in COVID-19. Repertoires were generated with immunoSEQ multiplex PCR, while TCRdb's copy carries only in-frame clones and drops some. The table includes 100,000 to 150,000 clones, over 80% detected once. Before being deemed recovered, Cohort 3 donors had two negative PCRs, clearance, or symptom resolution. The origin of this receptor is a woman aged 30 to 39 who had recovered from COVID-19. The sequenced sample consisted of PBMCs or T cells enriched from blood (not recorded which).

The CDR3 bases are TGTGCCAGTAGTAGGACTAGGTCCTACAATGAGCAGTTCTTC. It encodes CASSRTRSYNEQFF. The chain carries TRBV19 and TRBJ2-1; 7 bases align to TRBD2. V lost 4 bases to trimming and J lost 1 base; unmatched junction nucleotides: 1. The CDR3 contains 14 residues. Germline V gene sequence: CDR1 LNHDA, CDR2 SQIVND (reference sequence).